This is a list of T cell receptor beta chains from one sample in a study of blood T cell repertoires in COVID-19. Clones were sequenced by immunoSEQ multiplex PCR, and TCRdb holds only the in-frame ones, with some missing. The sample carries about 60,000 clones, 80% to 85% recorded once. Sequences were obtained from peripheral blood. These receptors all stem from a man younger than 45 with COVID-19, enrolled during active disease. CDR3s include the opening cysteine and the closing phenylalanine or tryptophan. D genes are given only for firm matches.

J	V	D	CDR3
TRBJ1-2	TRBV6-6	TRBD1	CASSYSLQGAGGYTF
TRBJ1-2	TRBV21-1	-	CASSPKEGYTF
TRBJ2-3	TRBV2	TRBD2	CASSEIAGVTDTQYF
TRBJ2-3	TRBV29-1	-	CSVRGRSGTDTQYF
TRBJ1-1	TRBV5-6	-	CASSLDGRVNTEAFF
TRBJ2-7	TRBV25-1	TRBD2	CASCGGGEQYF
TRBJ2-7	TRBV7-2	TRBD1	CASSSGTGPYEQYF
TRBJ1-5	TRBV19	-	CASDRQGNQPQHF
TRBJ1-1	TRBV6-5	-	CASSTSRGRTEAFF
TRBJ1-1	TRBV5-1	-	CASSWTTGSGVVF
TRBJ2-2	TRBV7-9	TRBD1	CASSPDRGGTGELFF
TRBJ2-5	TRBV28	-	CASSPSWSAQETQYF
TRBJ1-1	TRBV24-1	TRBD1	CATSDPLPQGLSTEAFF
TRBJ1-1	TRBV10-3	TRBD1	CAISGTGVRGTEAFF
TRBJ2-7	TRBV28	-	CASSPDRITYEQYF
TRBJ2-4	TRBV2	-	CASSEARAIAKNIQYF
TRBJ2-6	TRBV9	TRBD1	CASSPGQASGANVLTF
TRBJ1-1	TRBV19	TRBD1	CASSIYLGQMNTEAFF
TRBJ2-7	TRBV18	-	CASSPGTPPYEQYF
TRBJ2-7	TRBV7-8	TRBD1	CASSLNRGKPGEQYF
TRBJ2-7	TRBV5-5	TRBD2	CASSFGASGYEQYF
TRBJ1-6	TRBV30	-	CAWVGATTTNSPLHF
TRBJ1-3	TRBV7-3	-	CASSLGGSGNTIYF
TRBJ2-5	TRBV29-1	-	CSVTRGSPQETQYF
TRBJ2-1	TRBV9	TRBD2	CASSPPGLQHEQFF
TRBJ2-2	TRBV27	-	CASSTGFGTGELFF
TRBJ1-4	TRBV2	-	CASRVRGGANEKLFF
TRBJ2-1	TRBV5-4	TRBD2	CASSLALAGGLAEQFF
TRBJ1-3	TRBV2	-	CASSELGLNTIYF
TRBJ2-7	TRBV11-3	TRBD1	CASSLTGQYGHEQYF
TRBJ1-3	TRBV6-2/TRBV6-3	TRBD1	CASSSEGQPRNTIYF
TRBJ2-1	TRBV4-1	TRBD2	CASSQGAGTSGNNEQFF
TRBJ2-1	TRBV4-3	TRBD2	CASSQGFGGSWEQFF
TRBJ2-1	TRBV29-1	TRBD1	CSVSTGGLYNEQFF
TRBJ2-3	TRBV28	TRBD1	CASSFFDRGRDTDTQYF
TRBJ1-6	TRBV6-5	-	CASSYSSRGSPLHF
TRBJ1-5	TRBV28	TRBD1	CASRRSPGQGTRNQPQHF
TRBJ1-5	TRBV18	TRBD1	CASSPVPGQGAVQPQHF
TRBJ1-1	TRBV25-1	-	CASSVTRVNTEAFF
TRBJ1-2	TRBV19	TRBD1	CASSIAGQGSEGYTF
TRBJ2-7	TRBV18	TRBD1	CASSKGTGNNEQYF
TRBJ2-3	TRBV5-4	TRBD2	CASSLGLAGAEDTQYF
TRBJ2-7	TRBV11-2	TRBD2	CASSPTGGLAGSSYEQYF
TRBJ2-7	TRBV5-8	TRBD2	CASSLGLALTYEQYF